A single sample is the source of the 22 T cell receptor beta chains below, sequenced in a study of cytomegalovirus exposure and HLA in healthy donors. Sequencing was performed with immunoSEQ multiplex PCR; in TCRdb, only in-frame clones are kept and a portion is missing. The repertoire includes 90,000 to 130,000 clones, roughly nine tenths of them detected once, and around 1.8% sits in the top ten. Sequencing used PBMCs. These receptors came from a young woman in good health and CMV-seronegative.

The rearrangement joins TRBV4-3 to TRBJ1-4; 7 bases line up with TRBD1. V trimming: 1 base; J trimming: 0 bases; junction bases outside the gene matches: 2. The germline gives CDR1 LGHNA, CDR2 YSLEER. The CDR3 has 16 residues. The CDR3 sequence: CASSQGQGTTNEKLFF. CDR3 nucleotides: TGCGCCAGCAGCCAAGGACAGGGAACAACTAATGAAAAACTGTTTTTT.

The chain combines TRBV30 with TRBJ2-6; TRBD1 matches at 8 bases. The germline gives CDR1 GTSNPN, CDR2 SVGIG (reference sequence). Trimming took 4 bases from V and 2 from J; bases not matched to a gene: 1. The CDR3 contains 14 residues. This chain's CDR3 is CAWTGGAGANVLTF. The CDR3 DNA sequence: TGTGCCTGGACAGGGGGCGCTGGGGCCAACGTCCTGACTTTC.

This sequence joins TRBV7-9 and TRBJ2-7; 9 nucleotides line up with TRBD1. Germline values: CDR1 SEHNR, CDR2 FQNEAQ (reference sequence). The J segment lost 5 bases and the V segment lost 2 bases, leaving 4 bases of the junction unmatched. This CDR3 contains 14 residues. The CDR3 DNA reads as TGTGCCAGCAGCTTAAGGACAGGGGAGGACGAGCAGTACTTC. Translating it yields CASSLRTGEDEQYF. Drawing the rest from reference TRBV7-9 and TRBJ2-7, the complete variable domain is DTGVSQNPRHKITKRGQNVTFRCDPISEHNRLYWYRQTLGQGPEFLTYFQNEAQLEKSRLLSDRFSAERPKGSFSTLEIQRTEQGDSAMYLCASSLRTGEDEQYFGPGTRLTVT.

This clone was detected once. This rearrangement joins TRBV28 to TRBJ2-1, with 9 bases fitting TRBD2. The CDR3 length is 16 residues. The V gene end was trimmed by 7 bases and the J gene end by 2 bases; junction bases not matched to a gene: 9. Looked up from germline, CDR1 is MDHEN and CDR2 is SYDVKM. CDR3 loop: CASTGASGNTYNEQFF. The CDR3 nucleotides are TGTGCCAGCACCGGGGCTAGCGGGAACACCTACAATGAGCAGTTCTTC.

V is TRBV27 and J is TRBJ1-1; 8 bases match TRBD1. The trim removed 3 bases at V and 1 base at J, leaving 4 bases unmatched. The CDR3 extends over 15 amino acids. Germline V gene data show CDR1 as MNHEY and CDR2 as SMNVEV (reference sequence). DNA for the CDR3: TGTGCCAGCAGTTTCCGGACAGGGCAGAACACTGAAGCTTTCTTT. This gives the protein CASSFRTGQNTEAFF.

This clone has only a few counts. The J gene is TRBJ1-4, the V gene TRBV6-5; 9 bases fit TRBD1. Germline V CDR1 and CDR2: MNHEY, SVGAGI. The ends lost 6 bases at V and 3 bases at J; junction bases unmatched: 5. The CDR3 totals 15 residues. The CDR3 spells CASRKTGGPNEKLFF. CDR3 DNA: TGTGCCAGCAGAAAAACAGGGGGCCCTAATGAAAAACTGTTTTTT.

The chain carries TRBV30 and TRBJ2-5, with D possibly matching TRBD1 (6 bases). The germline V and J ends were trimmed by 2 bases and 6 bases, with 10 bases remaining between them. The CDR3 sequence is 12 residues long. Germline CDR1 and CDR2: GTSNPN and SVGIG (reference sequence). In DNA, the CDR3 is TGTGCCTGGAGTACAGGGTCGCAGACCCAGTACTTC. This sequence encodes CAWSTGSQTQYF.

The V gene is TRBV27, the J gene TRBJ2-7; D might be TRBD2 (5 bases). Germline CDR1 reads MNHEY; CDR2 reads SMNVEV (reference sequence). The CDR3 is 19 amino acids. V lost 0 bases and J 0 bases, leaving 21 bases between the germline ends. The CDR3 loop is CASSLSEGSDRRSSYEQYF. CDR3 DNA: TGTGCCAGCAGTTTATCGGAAGGGTCCGACCGGAGGAGCTCCTACGAGCAGTACTTC.

The V call is TRBV30, the J call TRBJ1-1, with TRBD1 matching over 12 bases. The ends lost 4 bases at V and 5 bases at J; junction bases unmatched: 8. Germline-derived CDR1 and CDR2 are GTSNPN and SVGIG (reference sequence). The CDR3 totals 15 residues. The CDR3 DNA follows: TGTGCCTGGACCTTATTGGGACAGGGGGCAACTGAAGCTTTCTTT. Protein sequence: CAWTLLGQGATEAFF.

The V call is TRBV7-2, the J call TRBJ2-7; 9 nucleotides align to TRBD1. The CDR3 is made up of 15 amino acids. Germline CDR1 and CDR2: SGHTA and FQGNSA. V dropped 2 bases and J dropped 5; count of bases not matched to a gene: 7. The CDR3 DNA follows: TGTGCCAGCAGCTTACTGACAGGGGGAGGCGACGAGCAGTACTTC. Translation: CASSLLTGGGDEQYF. The full variable domain, rest sourced from reference TRBV7-2 and TRBJ2-7, is GAGVSQSPSNKVTEKGKDVELRCDPISGHTALYWYRQSLGQGLEFLIYFQGNSAPDKSGLPSDRFSAERTGGSVSTLTIQRTQQEDSAVYLCASSLLTGGGDEQYFGPGTRLTVT.

The chain recombines TRBV4-2 with TRBJ1-2, with 9 nucleotides matching TRBD1. Germline CDR1 LGHNA, CDR2 YNFKEQ. V trimming: 3 bases; J trimming: 8 bases; junction bases outside the gene matches: 10. The CDR3 length is 15 residues. The CDR3 region has the DNA TGTGCCAGCAGCCAGATTCCGGGACAGGGTCTGGGCTACACCTTC. Its protein product is CASSQIPGQGLGYTF.

V is TRBV5-6 and J is TRBJ2-1; 11 bases are a match to TRBD2. This CDR3 spans 18 amino acids. Germline CDR1 reads SGHDT; CDR2 reads YYEEEE. V gave up 2 bases and J gave up 7 bases; unmatched junction bases: 14. CDR3 sequence (DNA): TGTGCCAGCAGCTTCAGGGGGGAAACACTAGCGGGAGAGAATGAGCAGTTCTTC. Its protein product is CASSFRGETLAGENEQFF.

The V call is TRBV30, the J call TRBJ2-6; 7 nucleotides match TRBD1. CDR3 length: 17 residues. CDR1 and CDR2 (germline): GTSNPN, SVGIG (reference sequence). The ends lost 2 bases at V and 2 bases at J; junction bases unmatched: 9. CDR3 coding DNA: TGTGCCTGGAGTATTGACAGGGTAAACACTGGGGCCAACGTCCTGACTTTC. Translation gives CAWSIDRVNTGANVLTF.

The V and J genes are TRBV25-1 and TRBJ1-2, with 11 bases that match TRBD1. Germline CDR1 reads MGHDK; CDR2 reads SYGVNS. There are 16 residues in the CDR3. The junction had 4 bases not matched to a gene; V was cut back by 0 bases and J by 4 bases. The CDR3 region is CASSEYGTGGGYGYTF. The CDR3 bases are TGTGCCAGCAGTGAATACGGGACAGGGGGTGGCTATGGCTACACCTTC.

CDR3 region: CASSSYRGSEAFF. CDR3 nucleotides: TGTGCCAGCAGCTCTTACAGGGGATCTGAAGCTTTCTTT. V usage is TRBV7-2 and J usage is TRBJ1-1, with TRBD1 matching 7 bases. The J segment lost 6 bases and the V segment lost 4 bases, leaving 5 bases of the junction unmatched. Germline assignment: CDR1 SGHTA and CDR2 FQGNSA. The CDR3 is 13 residues long.

The rearrangement links TRBV6-5 to TRBJ2-1; 9 bases align to TRBD1. The CDR3 has 14 amino acids. V was pared by 4 bases and J by 5 bases, with 3 bases of the junction left unmatched. From germline, CDR1 is MNHEY and CDR2 SVGAGI. CDR3 region: CASSFRDRDNEQFF. The CDR3 coding sequence is TGTGCCAGCAGTTTCCGGGACAGGGACAATGAGCAGTTCTTC.

The rearrangement uses TRBV14 and TRBJ2-7; D unclear. The CDR3 sequence is 15 residues long. Germline V gives CDR1 SGHDN, CDR2 FVKESK. The V gene lost 3 bases and the J gene lost 0 bases, with 12 bases spanning the gap. DNA for the CDR3: TGTGCCAGCAGCCAGGGCACGGTCCCCTCCTACGAGCAGTACTTC. This sequence encodes CASSQGTVPSYEQYF.

This sequence joins TRBV5-1 and TRBJ2-2; D is uncertain. Germline V CDR1 and CDR2: SGHRS, YFSETQ. Trimming removed 0 bases from V and 2 bases from J, with 8 bases in between. The CDR3 contains 15 residues. CDR3 DNA sequence: TGCGCCAGCAGCTTGGCCAGGATCAACACCGGGGAGCTGTTTTTT. Its translation: CASSLARINTGELFF. The full variable domain, completed using reference TRBV5-1 and TRBJ2-2, is KAGVTQTPRYLIKTRGQQVTLSCSPISGHRSVSWYQQTPGQGLQFLFEYFSETQRNKGNFPGRFSGRQFSNSRSEMNVSTLELGDSALYLCASSLARINTGELFFGEGSRLTVL.

This chain joins TRBV6-1 and TRBJ2-5, with a tentative D call TRBD1 (6 bases). The germline V and J ends were trimmed by 7 bases and 5 bases, with 17 bases remaining between them. This CDR3 is 14 amino acids long. Germline V lookup: CDR1 MNHNS, CDR2 SASEGT. This CDR3 reads CASTLRGTGETQYF. The CDR3 bases are TGTGCCAGCACCCTGAGGGGGACGGGCGAGACCCAGTACTTC.

V is TRBV10-1 and J is TRBJ1-5, with D tentatively TRBD1 (5 bases). The CDR3 sequence is 13 residues long. Per germline, CDR1 WNHNN and CDR2 SYGVQD (reference sequence). V shed 8 bases and J shed 10 bases, with 18 bases lying between them. CDR3 bases: TGCGCCAGCCCCTGGCGCAGGGAACCACCCCAGCATTTT. The encoded protein is CASPWRREPPQHF.

CDR3 in DNA: TGTGCCAGCAGCGTAGGGCTAGCGGGCGACCCTCGGCGCGAGCAGTACTTC. It encodes CASSVGLAGDPRREQYF. The rearrangement links TRBV9 to TRBJ2-7, with TRBD2 matching over 8 bases. Germline V lookup: CDR1 SGDLS, CDR2 YYNGEE. The CDR3 has 17 residues. The V gene end was trimmed by 0 bases and the J gene end by 6 bases; junction bases not matched to a gene: 14.

The chain recombines TRBV19 with TRBJ2-1; D is perhaps TRBD2 (6 bases). Germline CDR1 reads LNHDA; CDR2 reads SQIVND (reference sequence). The CDR3 runs 15 residues. Trimming removed 1 base at V and 7 bases at J, with 14 bases between. CDR3 nucleotides: TGTGCCAGTAGTATAGGGGGAGGAATTGGTAATGAGCAGTTCTTC. Translation: CASSIGGGIGNEQFF.